This T cell receptor beta chain was identified during a study of OX40 agonist ivuxolimab in advanced cancers. Study-wide results and caveats: Low normalized T-cell clonal expansion also characterized some of the nonresponders. Partial responders receiving 0.1-3.0 mg/kg showed among the lowest clonal expansion.

This clone was seen once. As yet, its antigen is unknown. Trimming removed 6 bases from V and 6 bases from J; junction bases left unmatched: 9. The CDR3 totals 13 residues. CDR1 SGHTS and CDR2 YDEGEE come from the germline V gene. Produced via immunoSEQ multiplex PCR; TCRdb's table is partial and in-frame only. In the table there are approximately 90,000 clones, about 85% of which are singletons. This TCR came from an adult with an advanced solid tumor such as melanoma, head and neck, liver or kidney cancer. The material sequenced was CD4+ or CD8+ T cells sorted from blood, taken in a trial of the OX40 agonist ivuxolimab. The chain employs TRBV5-8 and TRBJ2-7; TRBD1 aligns across 7 bases. CDR3 region: CASNKGAPAEQYF. The CDR3 DNA sequence: TGTGCCAGCAATAAGGGGGCGCCGGCCGAGCAGTACTTC.